This TCR beta chain was captured in a study of blood T cell repertoires in COVID-19. Overall study: COVID-19 samples collected from the United States, Italy and Spain covered acute and convalescent phases.

With 5 bases removed from V and 0 bases from J, the gap between germline ends came to 15 bases. CDR1 is SGHAT, CDR2 FQNNGV, per germline. This CDR3 comprises 16 residues. Authors' processing steps: Reference gene primer amplification gave estimated nucleated cell counts. Data came from immunoSEQ multiplex PCR; TCRdb stores just in-frame clones and leaves some out. The V and J calls and clone size were taken over from that table, and D and trimming were inferred from the DNA. The sample records more than 15,000 clones, more than 75% being singletons. The chain employs TRBV11-2 and TRBJ2-3; TRBD1 is a possible D gene (5 bases). What was sequenced was peripheral blood. This TCR came from a man aged 55 to 70 with active or convalescent COVID-19. The CDR3 DNA is TGTGCCAGCAGCATTAGCCTTGGACAAAGCACAGATACGCAGTATTTT. It specifies CASSISLGQSTDTQYF. Drawing the rest from reference TRBV11-2 and TRBJ2-3, the complete variable domain is EAGVAQSPRYKIIEKRQSVAFWCNPISGHATLYWYQQILGQGPKLLIQFQNNGVVDDSQLPKDRFSAERLKGVDSTLKIQPAKLEDSAVYLCASSISLGQSTDTQYFGPGTRLTVL.